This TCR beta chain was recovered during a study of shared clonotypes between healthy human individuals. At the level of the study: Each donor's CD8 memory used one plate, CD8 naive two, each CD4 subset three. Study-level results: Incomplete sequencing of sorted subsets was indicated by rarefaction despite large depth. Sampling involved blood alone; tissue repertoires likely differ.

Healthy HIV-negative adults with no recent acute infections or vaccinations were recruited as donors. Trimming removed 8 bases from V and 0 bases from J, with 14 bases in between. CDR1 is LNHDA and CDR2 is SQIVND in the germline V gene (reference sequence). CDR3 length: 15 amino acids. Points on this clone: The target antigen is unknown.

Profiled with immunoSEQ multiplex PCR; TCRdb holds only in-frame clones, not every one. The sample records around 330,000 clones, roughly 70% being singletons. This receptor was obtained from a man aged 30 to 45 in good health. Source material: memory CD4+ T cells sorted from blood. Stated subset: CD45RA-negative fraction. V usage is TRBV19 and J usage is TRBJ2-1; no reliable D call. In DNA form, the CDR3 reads TGTGCCAGTGCTCCTGGGGTCCCCTCCTACAATGAGCAGTTCTTC. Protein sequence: CASAPGVPSYNEQFF. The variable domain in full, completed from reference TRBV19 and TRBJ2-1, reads DGGITQSPKYLFRKEGQNVTLSCEQNLNHDAMYWYRQDPGQGLRLIYYSQIVNDFQKGDIAEGYSVSREKKESFPLTVTSAQKNPTAFYLCASAPGVPSYNEQFFGPGTRLTVL.